Below are 19 T cell receptor beta chains sequenced from a single sample in a study of blood T cell repertoires in COVID-19. Here immunoSEQ multiplex PCR was the method, and the copy in TCRdb shows in-frame clones only, minus some. Of roughly 90,000 clones listed, approximately 85% were seen once; the top ten hold 25%. Specimen: peripheral blood. Every receptor here comes from a human donor in a cohort sampled during active COVID-19.

This chain's CDR3 is CASSPGLAGAWTYEQYF. CDR3 nucleotide sequence: TGTGCCAGCAGCCCCGGACTAGCGGGAGCGTGGACCTACGAGCAGTACTTC. V gene TRBV7-8 combines with J gene TRBJ2-7; TRBD2 aligns across 13 bases. The CDR3 is made up of 17 amino acids. Germline V CDR1 and CDR2: SGHVS, FQNEAQ. V gave up 5 bases and J gave up 2 bases; unmatched junction bases: 9.

This chain uses TRBV27 with TRBJ2-1; D unresolved. The CDR3 consists of 16 residues. V shed 5 bases and J shed 3 bases, with 17 bases lying between them. Germline CDR1 MNHEY, CDR2 SMNVEV (reference sequence). CDR3 sequence (DNA): TGTGCCAGCAGTCCAATCGAGAATAGTTACTACAATGAGCAGTTCTTC. It encodes CASSPIENSYYNEQFF.

CDR3 sequence (DNA): TGTGCCAGCAGCCCTTTGCGGGTCGGAGATACGCAGTATTTT. This gives the protein CASSPLRVGDTQYF. This chain joins TRBV6-2 or TRBV6-3 and TRBJ2-3, with a tentative D call TRBD2 (5 bases). The CDR3 sequence is 14 residues long. Per the germline V gene, CDR1 is MNHEY and CDR2 is SVGEGT. Trimming stripped 6 bases from V and 5 bases from J, with 15 bases between.

This clone was seen only a few times. Other nucleotide sequences from this sample produce the same CDR3. This chain uses TRBV5-1 with TRBJ2-2; 8 nucleotides match TRBD1. Germline V gene lookup returns CDR1 SGHRS and CDR2 YFSETQ. This CDR3 contains 16 residues. The ends lost 0 bases at V and 5 bases at J; junction bases unmatched: 6. The CDR3: CASSLVQGADTGELFF. CDR3 coding DNA: TGCGCCAGCAGCTTGGTCCAGGGGGCCGATACCGGGGAGCTGTTTTTT.

The chain is built from TRBV5-1 and TRBJ1-5, with TRBD1 matching 7 bases. This CDR3 is built from 16 residues. With V trimmed by 4 bases and J by 5 bases, 12 bases remained unmatched. Germline V lookup: CDR1 SGHRS, CDR2 YFSETQ. The CDR3 DNA follows: TGCGCCAGCAGCCCGGAACCGGGACAGTTTTATCAGCCCCAGCATTTT. Translating it yields CASSPEPGQFYQPQHF.

The V and J genes are TRBV19 and TRBJ2-5, with 7 nucleotides matching TRBD1. The V gene's germline CDR1 is LNHDA and CDR2 SQIVND (reference sequence). The CDR3 loop spans 13 amino acids. The V and J ends lost 5 bases and 8 bases, in that order; junction bases with no gene match: 8. In nucleotides, the CDR3 is TGTGCCAGTAGTCAAACAGGGGCGGAAACCCAGTACTTC. Its protein product is CASSQTGAETQYF. The whole variable domain, filled in from reference TRBV19 and TRBJ2-5, reads DGGITQSPKYLFRKEGQNVTLSCEQNLNHDAMYWYRQDPGQGLRLIYYSQIVNDFQKGDIAEGYSVSREKKESFPLTVTSAQKNPTAFYLCASSQTGAETQYFGPGTRLLVL.

J is TRBJ2-5 and V is TRBV20-1; 7 nucleotides align to TRBD2. The CDR3 has 16 residues. The ends lost 3 bases at V and 7 bases at J; junction bases unmatched: 17. Germline V gene sequence: CDR1 DFQATT, CDR2 SNEGSKA (reference sequence). As DNA, the CDR3 is TGCAGTGCTAGTAAGGCTGGCGGGGGTAGGGTTTGGACCCAGTACTTC. Translation gives CSASKAGGGRVWTQYF.

The chain employs TRBV6-2 or TRBV6-3 and TRBJ1-1; perhaps TRBD1 as D (6 bases). Per the germline V gene, CDR1 is MNHEY and CDR2 is SVGEGT. The V gene lost 0 bases and the J gene lost 3 bases, with 14 bases spanning the gap. The CDR3 loop spans 16 amino acids. CDR3 DNA sequence: TGTGCCAGCAGTTACTCAAGGGAAAAGGGGGACACTGAAGCTTTCTTT. This codes for CASSYSREKGDTEAFF.

The gene calls are TRBV2 and TRBJ2-1, with D possibly TRBD1 on 6 matching bases. CDR1 is SNHLY and CDR2 is FYNNEI in the germline V gene. The CDR3 extends over 15 amino acids. V was trimmed by 6 bases and J by 4 bases, leaving 16 bases between them. The CDR3 DNA reads as TGTGCCAGCAGGAGACAGGCAATTTTTTACAATGAGCAGTTCTTC. Translated: CASRRQAIFYNEQFF.

This chain uses TRBV24-1 with TRBJ2-2; D gene ambiguous. The V gene's germline CDR1 is KGHDR and CDR2 SFDVKD. Trimming took off 0 bases at V and 7 bases at J, with 11 bases between the two ends. This CDR3 has 15 residues. This CDR3 is CATSDLMGSGGELFF. In DNA, the CDR3 is TGTGCCACCAGTGATTTGATGGGTTCGGGCGGGGAGCTGTTTTTT.

This rearrangement joins TRBV24-1 to TRBJ2-3; D possibly corresponds to TRBD1 (6 bases). V gave up 0 bases and J gave up 6 bases, with 9 bases separating them. The germline V gene has CDR1 KGHDR and CDR2 SFDVKD. The CDR3 extends over 14 amino acids. The CDR3 DNA sequence: TGTGCCACCAGTGATTTGCGTGGGGGCGATACGCAGTATTTT. The encoded protein is CATSDLRGGDTQYF.

There are many counts of this clone. Different DNA sequences within this sample yield the same CDR3. The CDR3 DNA reads TGTGCCAGCAGCGGTGGCACTGAAGCTTTCTTT. This sequence encodes CASSGGTEAFF. This sequence joins TRBV12-3 or TRBV12-4 and TRBJ1-1; the D is unclear. V dropped 6 bases and J dropped 4 bases, with 6 bases sitting between them. The length of the CDR3 is 11 residues.

V gene TRBV4-1 combines with J gene TRBJ1-1; D remains unclear. Per germline, CDR1 MGHRA and CDR2 YSYEKL. This CDR3 comprises 14 residues. Trimming cost V 4 bases and J 7 bases, with 16 bases left between them. The chain's CDR3 is CASSPTGGINEAFF. The CDR3 DNA follows: TGCGCCAGCAGCCCGACGGGAGGGATAAATGAAGCTTTCTTT.

This clone came up a few times. The chain links TRBV9 to TRBJ2-7; TRBD2 is a possible D gene (6 bases). Per germline, CDR1 SGDLS and CDR2 YYNGEE. There are 13 residues in the CDR3. V was shortened by 1 base and J by 6 bases, with 11 bases between the two germline ends. The CDR3 sequence is CASSVYAGSEQYF. As DNA, the CDR3 is TGTGCCAGCAGCGTATATGCGGGGAGCGAGCAGTACTTC.

The V and J genes are TRBV5-4 and TRBJ2-5, with 8 bases matching TRBD2. The trim removed 0 bases at V and 3 bases at J, leaving 7 bases unmatched. The CDR3 sequence is 16 residues long. The V gene's germline CDR1 is SGHNT and CDR2 YYREEE (reference sequence). The CDR3 protein is CASSLVGGATEETQYF. In DNA, the CDR3 is TGTGCCAGCAGCTTGGTCGGGGGGGCCACGGAAGAGACCCAGTACTTC. Supplemented by reference TRBV5-4 and TRBJ2-5, the full variable domain reads ETGVTQSPTHLIKTRGQQVTLRCSSQSGHNTVSWYQQALGQGPQFIFQYYREEENGRGNFPPRFSGLQFPNYSSELNVNALELDDSALYLCASSLVGGATEETQYFGPGTRLLVL.

The J gene is TRBJ2-7, the V gene TRBV11-2; TRBD2 matches 7 bases. With V trimmed by 1 base and J by 2 bases, 2 bases remained unmatched. From germline, CDR1 is SGHAT and CDR2 FQNNGV. The CDR3 extends over 14 amino acids. The CDR3 DNA sequence: TGTGCCAGCAGCTTAGGGGGGGGAACCTACGAGCAGTACTTC. It translates to CASSLGGGTYEQYF. Combining the CDR3 with reference TRBV11-2 and TRBJ2-7 gives the whole variable domain EAGVAQSPRYKIIEKRQSVAFWCNPISGHATLYWYQQILGQGPKLLIQFQNNGVVDDSQLPKDRFSAERLKGVDSTLKIQPAKLEDSAVYLCASSLGGGTYEQYFGPGTRLTVT.

This clone was seen repeatedly, ten times or more. The rearrangement uses TRBV7-9 and TRBJ1-3; D uncertain. Trimming took 3 bases from V and 8 from J, leaving 8 bases between them. Germline V lookup: CDR1 SEHNR, CDR2 FQNEAQ (reference sequence). This CDR3 region has 12 residues. CDR3 in DNA: TGTGCCAGCAGCTTTATTTCAGACACCATATATTTT. Encoded protein: CASSFISDTIYF.

This sequence joins TRBV7-9 and TRBJ2-5, with no clear D. Germline lookup yields CDR1 SEHNR and CDR2 FQNEAQ (reference sequence). The CDR3 contains 15 residues. V gave up 6 bases and J gave up 1 base, with 15 bases separating them. This chain's CDR3 is CASSPIDISQETQYF. In DNA, the CDR3 is TGTGCCAGCAGTCCTATTGACATCAGCCAAGAGACCCAGTACTTC. Looking up the rest from reference TRBV7-9 and TRBJ2-5 gives the full variable domain: DTGVSQNPRHKITKRGQNVTFRCDPISEHNRLYWYRQTLGQGPEFLTYFQNEAQLEKSRLLSDRFSAERPKGSFSTLEIQRTEQGDSAMYLCASSPIDISQETQYFGPGTRLLVL.

This chain connects TRBV6-5 to TRBJ2-7; possible D gene TRBD1, 7 bases. Germline CDR1 MNHEY, CDR2 SVGAGI. V lost 11 bases to trimming and J lost 1 base, with 18 bases between them. The CDR3 sequence is 14 residues long. CDR3 amino acids: CACSGQVFSYEQYF. The CDR3 coding sequence is TGTGCCTGTAGCGGACAGGTCTTTTCCTACGAGCAGTACTTC.